This T cell receptor (beta chain) was recorded in a study of CD8 T cells in ankylosing spondylitis (dated by TCRdb to 2016 to 2017). Turning to the overall study: T cell receptor beta repertoires were profiled in healthy donors and ankylosing spondylitis patients so that disease-linked TCR variants could be found. The full study cohort comprised about 23 ankylosing spondylitis patients and 85 to 120 healthy donors. Samples of peripheral blood were taken, and for ankylosing spondylitis patients, synovial fluid was collected as well. Study-wide findings and limitations: Some motif variants were previously reported in synovial fluid and blood of reactive arthritis patients, suggesting common disease-initiation mechanisms. A TCR beta motif of fewer than 10 highly homologous amino acid variants appeared characteristic of blood from ankylosing spondylitis patients. The disease-linked clones had a CD8+ phenotype and were found at relatively low frequencies in peripheral blood. Significant enrichment of the disease-linked clones was reported in matched synovial fluid samples from ankylosing spondylitis patients.

Of note for this clonotype: Its antigen has not been determined. No much larger clone exists at a distance of one base, and base qualities are not known.

The CDR3 holds 14 amino acids from the cysteine to the phenylalanine. Of the read, only the CDR3 DNA is kept; its 42 bases are in frame from base 1. V is pared back by 7 bases and J by 4 bases, with 17 bases lying between the germline termini. As encoded in the germline V gene, CDR1 is MDHEN while CDR2 is SYDVKM. These reads were obtained on an Illumina HiSeq 2500. TCR beta libraries were prepared by quantitative 5'-RACE with molecular barcodes. As for how the authors treated the data: To identify disease-linked TCR variants, a new computational method was used, one built on a probabilistic model of VDJ rearrangement. The public reads were quality trimmed at Q25 with fastp and then assembled into clones with MiXCR by TCRdb, keeping productive beta chains. Duplicate CDR3 protein sequences are folded into a single record with the most common DNA and genes. TCRdb's processing, not the study's, gives the V and J calls here. In this sample the table shows about 440,000 distinct CDR3 sequences, roughly a sixth of which occur a single time. 0.95% to 1.1% of the sample rests with the top ten.

The V and J genes are TRBV28 and TRBJ2-7, with TRBD1 perhaps the D gene, on 6 matching bases. Material for sequencing was blood, either unsorted or a sorted T cell fraction (not recorded which). This sequence was found in a male donor with ankylosing spondylitis. The nucleotides read TGTGCCAGCATGGGGCGCAGGGGTGGGTACGAGCAGTACTTC. It encodes CASMGRRGGYEQYF.